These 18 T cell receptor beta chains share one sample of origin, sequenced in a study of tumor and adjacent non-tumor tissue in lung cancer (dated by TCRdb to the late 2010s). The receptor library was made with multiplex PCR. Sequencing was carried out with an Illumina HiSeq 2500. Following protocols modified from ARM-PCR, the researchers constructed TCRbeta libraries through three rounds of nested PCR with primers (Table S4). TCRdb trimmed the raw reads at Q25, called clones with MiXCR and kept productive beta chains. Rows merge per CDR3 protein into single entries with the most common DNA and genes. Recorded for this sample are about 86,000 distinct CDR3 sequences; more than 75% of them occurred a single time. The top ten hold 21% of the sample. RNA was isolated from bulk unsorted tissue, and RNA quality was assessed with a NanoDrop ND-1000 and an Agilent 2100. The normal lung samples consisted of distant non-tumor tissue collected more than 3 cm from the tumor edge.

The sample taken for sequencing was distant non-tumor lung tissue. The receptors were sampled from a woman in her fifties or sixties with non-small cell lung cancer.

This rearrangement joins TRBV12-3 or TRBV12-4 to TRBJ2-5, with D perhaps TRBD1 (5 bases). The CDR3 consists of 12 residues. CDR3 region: CGSRGNQETQYF. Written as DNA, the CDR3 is TGTGGCAGTAGGGGCAACCAAGAGACCCAGTACTTC.

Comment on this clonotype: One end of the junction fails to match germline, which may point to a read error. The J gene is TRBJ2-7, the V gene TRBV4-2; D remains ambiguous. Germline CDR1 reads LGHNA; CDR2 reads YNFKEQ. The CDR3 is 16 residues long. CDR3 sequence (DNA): TGTGCCAGCAGCCATGCATTAGAGGCAGTCCCCTACGAGCAGTGCTTC. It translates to CASSHALEAVPYEQCF.

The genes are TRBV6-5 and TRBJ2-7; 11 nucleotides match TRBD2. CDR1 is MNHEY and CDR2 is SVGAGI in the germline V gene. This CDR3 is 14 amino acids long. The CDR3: CTNSFSGRVAEQYF. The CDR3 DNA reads TGTACCAACAGTTTTAGCGGGAGGGTTGCCGAGCAGTACTTC.

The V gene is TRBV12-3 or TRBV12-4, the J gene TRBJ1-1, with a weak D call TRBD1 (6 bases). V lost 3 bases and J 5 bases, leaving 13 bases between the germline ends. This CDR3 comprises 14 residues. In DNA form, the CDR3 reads TGTGCCAGCAGTTTCTCAGGGGCGTGGACTGAAGCTTTCTTT. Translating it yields CASSFSGAWTEAFF.

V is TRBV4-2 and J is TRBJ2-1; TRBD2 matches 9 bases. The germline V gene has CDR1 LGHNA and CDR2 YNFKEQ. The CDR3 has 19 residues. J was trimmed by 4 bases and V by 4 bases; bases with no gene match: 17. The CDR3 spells CASSPLVGEGREGYNEQFF. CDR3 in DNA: TGTGCCAGCAGCCCCCTGGTGGGGGAGGGGCGGGAGGGTTACAATGAGCAGTTCTTC.

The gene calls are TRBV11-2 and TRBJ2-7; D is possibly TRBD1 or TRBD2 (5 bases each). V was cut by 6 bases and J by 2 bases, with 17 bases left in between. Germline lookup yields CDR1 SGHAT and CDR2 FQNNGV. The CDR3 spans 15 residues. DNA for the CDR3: TGTGCCAGCAGGCCCGGGGCAGGGCGCACCTACGAGCAGTACTTC. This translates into CASRPGAGRTYEQYF. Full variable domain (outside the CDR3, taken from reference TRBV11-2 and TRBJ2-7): EAGVAQSPRYKIIEKRQSVAFWCNPISGHATLYWYQQILGQGPKLLIQFQNNGVVDDSQLPKDRFSAERLKGVDSTLKIQPAKLEDSAVYLCASRPGAGRTYEQYFGPGTRLTVT.

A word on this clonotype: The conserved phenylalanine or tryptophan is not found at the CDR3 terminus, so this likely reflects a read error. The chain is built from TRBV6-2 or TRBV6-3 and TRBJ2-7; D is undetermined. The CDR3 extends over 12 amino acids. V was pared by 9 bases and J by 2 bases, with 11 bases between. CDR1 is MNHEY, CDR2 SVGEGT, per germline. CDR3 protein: CASSPPTYEQYL. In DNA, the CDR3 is TGTGCCAGTAGCCCACCGACCTACGAGCAGTACCTC.

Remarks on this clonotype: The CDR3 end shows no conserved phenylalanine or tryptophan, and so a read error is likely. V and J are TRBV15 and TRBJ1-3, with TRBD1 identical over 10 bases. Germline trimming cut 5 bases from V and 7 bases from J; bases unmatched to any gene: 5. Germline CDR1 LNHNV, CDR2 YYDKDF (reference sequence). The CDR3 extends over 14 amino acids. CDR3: CATSVDRGPNTIYS. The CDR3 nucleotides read TGTGCCACCAGCGTCGACAGGGGGCCTAACACCATATATTCT.

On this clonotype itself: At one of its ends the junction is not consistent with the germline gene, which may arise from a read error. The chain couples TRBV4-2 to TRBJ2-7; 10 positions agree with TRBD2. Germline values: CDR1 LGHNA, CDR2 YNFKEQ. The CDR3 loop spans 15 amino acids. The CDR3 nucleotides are TGTGCCAGCAGCCAGGGGACTAGCGAGGAATACGGGCAGTACTTC. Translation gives CASSQGTSEEYGQYF.

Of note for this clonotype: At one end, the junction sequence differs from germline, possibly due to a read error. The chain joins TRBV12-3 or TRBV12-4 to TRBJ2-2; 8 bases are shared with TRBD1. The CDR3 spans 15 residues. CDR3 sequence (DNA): TGTGCCAGCAACCGGGACAGGTGGAACACCGGGGAGCCGTTTTTT. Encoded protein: CASNRDRWNTGEPFF.

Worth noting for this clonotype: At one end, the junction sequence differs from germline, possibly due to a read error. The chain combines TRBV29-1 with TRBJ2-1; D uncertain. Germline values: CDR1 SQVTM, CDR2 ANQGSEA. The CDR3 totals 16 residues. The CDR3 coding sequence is TGCAACGTTGAAGATCCCCCCCGAAACTCCTACAATGAGCACTTCTTC. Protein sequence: CNVEDPPRNSYNEHFF.

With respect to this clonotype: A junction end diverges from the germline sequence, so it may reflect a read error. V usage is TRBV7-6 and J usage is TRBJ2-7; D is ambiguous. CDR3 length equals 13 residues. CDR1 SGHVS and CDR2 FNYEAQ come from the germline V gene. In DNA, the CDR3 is TGTACCAGCAGCCCGAACCTTGCGAGCGAGCAGTACTTC. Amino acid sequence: CTSSPNLASEQYF.

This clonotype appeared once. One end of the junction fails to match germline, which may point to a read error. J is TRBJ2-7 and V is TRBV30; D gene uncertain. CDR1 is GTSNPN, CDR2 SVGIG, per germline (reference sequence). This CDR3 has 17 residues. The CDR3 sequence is CARRRSSRGSDSYEQYF. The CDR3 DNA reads TGTGCCCGGAGACGTTCTTCTAGAGGTTCCGACTCCTACGAGCAGTACTTC.

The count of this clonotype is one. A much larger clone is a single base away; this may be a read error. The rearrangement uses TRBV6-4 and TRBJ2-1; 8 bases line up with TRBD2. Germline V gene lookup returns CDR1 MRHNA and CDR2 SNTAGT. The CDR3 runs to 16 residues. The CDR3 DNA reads TGTGCCAACAGTGACTCAGCGGGAGAGGGCTACAATGAGCAGTTCTTC. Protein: CANSDSAGEGYNEQFF.

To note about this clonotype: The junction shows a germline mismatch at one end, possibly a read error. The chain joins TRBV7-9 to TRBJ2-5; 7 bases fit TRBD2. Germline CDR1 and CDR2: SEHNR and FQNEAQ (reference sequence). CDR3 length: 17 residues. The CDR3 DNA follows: TGTGTCAGCAGCTTAGCGCTTGTTAGCGGGTTCCAAGAGACCCAGTATTTC. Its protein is CVSSLALVSGFQETQYF.

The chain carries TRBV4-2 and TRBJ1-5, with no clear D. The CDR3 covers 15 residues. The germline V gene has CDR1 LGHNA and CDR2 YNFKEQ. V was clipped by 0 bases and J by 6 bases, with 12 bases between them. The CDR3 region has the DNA TGTGCCAGCAGCCAAGACATCACTAGCGGTCAGCCCCAGCATTTT. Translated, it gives CASSQDITSGQPQHF.

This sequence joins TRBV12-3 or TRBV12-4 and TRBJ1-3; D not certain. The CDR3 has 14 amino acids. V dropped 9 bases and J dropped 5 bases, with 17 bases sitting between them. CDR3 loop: CASGSSAPRNTIYF. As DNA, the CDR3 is TGTGCCAGTGGGTCCTCGGCCCCTCGAAACACCATATATTTT.

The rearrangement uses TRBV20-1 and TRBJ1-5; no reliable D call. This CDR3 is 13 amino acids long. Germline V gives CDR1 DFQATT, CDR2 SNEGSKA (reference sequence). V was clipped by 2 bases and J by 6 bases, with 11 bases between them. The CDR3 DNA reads TGCAGTGCTAGATGGGATGGCATTCAGCCCCAGCATTTT. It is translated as CSARWDGIQPQHF.